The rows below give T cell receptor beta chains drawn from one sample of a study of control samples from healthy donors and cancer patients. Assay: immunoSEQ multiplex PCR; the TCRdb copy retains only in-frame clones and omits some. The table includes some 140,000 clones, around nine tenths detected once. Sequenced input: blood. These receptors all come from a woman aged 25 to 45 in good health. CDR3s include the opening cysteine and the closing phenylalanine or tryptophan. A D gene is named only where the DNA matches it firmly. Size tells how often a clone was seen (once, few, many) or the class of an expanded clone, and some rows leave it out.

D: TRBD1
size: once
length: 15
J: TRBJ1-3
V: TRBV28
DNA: TGTGCCAGCAGCCCCCCAGGGGGAACTGGAAACACCATATATTTT
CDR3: CASSPPGGTGNTIYF

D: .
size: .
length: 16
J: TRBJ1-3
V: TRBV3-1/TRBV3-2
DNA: TGTGCCAGCAGCCAAGATGACAGGAGCTCTGGAAACACCATATATTTT
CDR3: CASSQDDRSSGNTIYF

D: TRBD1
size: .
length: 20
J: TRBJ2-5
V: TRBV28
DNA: TGTGCCAGCAGTTTATGGTCGAGGGGACAGGGATTTTCTTTACAAGAGACCCAGTACTTC
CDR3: CASSLWSRGQGFSLQETQYF

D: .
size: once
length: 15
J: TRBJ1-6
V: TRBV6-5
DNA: TGTGCCAGCAGTTACTCTATTCCTTCTAATTCACCCCTCCACTTT
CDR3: CASSYSIPSNSPLHF

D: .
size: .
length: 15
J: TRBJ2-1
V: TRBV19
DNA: TGTGCCAGTAGTATAGCTTCGGGGACCTACAATGAGCAGTTCTTC
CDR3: CASSIASGTYNEQFF

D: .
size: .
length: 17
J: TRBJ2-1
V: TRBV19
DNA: TGTGCCAGTAGGGGTACATACACATTGAGCTCCTACAATGAGCAGTTCTTC
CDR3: CASRGTYTLSSYNEQFF

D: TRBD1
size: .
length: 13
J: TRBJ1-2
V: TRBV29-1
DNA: TGCAGCGGGTATCCGGGGCAGGGGGAAGGCTACACCTTC
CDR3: CSGYPGQGEGYTF

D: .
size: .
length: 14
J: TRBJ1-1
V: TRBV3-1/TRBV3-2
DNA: TGTGCCAGCAGCCCCGGGCCCAGGGACACTGAAGCTTTCTTT
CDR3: CASSPGPRDTEAFF

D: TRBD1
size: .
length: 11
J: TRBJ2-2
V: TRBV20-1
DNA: TGCAGTGCTAGAGGGACAGGGAGGCTGTTTTTT
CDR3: CSARGTGRLFF

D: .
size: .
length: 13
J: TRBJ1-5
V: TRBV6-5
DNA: TGTGCCAGCAGCCCATCGCACTATCAGCCCCAGCATTTT
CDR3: CASSPSHYQPQHF

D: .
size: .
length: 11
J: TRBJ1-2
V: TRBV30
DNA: TGTGCCTGGAAGTGGGGGGTCGGCTACACCTTC
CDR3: CAWKWGVGYTF

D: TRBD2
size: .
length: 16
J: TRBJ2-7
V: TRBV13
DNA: TGTGCCAGCAGCTTAGGCCGGTTAGCGGGAGGGCCCGAGCAGTACTTC
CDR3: CASSLGRLAGGPEQYF

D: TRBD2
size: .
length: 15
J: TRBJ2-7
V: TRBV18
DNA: TGTGCCAGCTCACCAAGCGGGAGGGCTCGCTACGAGCAGTACTTC
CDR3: CASSPSGRARYEQYF

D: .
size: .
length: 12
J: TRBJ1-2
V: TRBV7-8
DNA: TGTGCCAGCGTAGGACCGAACTATGGCTACACCTTC
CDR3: CASVGPNYGYTF

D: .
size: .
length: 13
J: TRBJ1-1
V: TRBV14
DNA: TGTGCCAGCAGCCAAGATCGACAGACTGAAGCTTTCTTT
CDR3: CASSQDRQTEAFF

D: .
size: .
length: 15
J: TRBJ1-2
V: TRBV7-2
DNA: TGTGCCAGCAGCTTAGCGCTATCGCCTGGCTATGGCTACACCTTC
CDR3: CASSLALSPGYGYTF

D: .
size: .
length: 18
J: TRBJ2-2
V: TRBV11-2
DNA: TGTGCCAGCAGCTTAGATCCGCCTGGCAGTTATAGGACCGGGGAGCTGTTTTTT
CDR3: CASSLDPPGSYRTGELFF

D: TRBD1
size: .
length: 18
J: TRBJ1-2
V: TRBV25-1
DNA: TGTGCCAGCAGTGAATTGACTTCCGACAGGGGCCCCCTCTATGGCTACACCTTC
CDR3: CASSELTSDRGPLYGYTF

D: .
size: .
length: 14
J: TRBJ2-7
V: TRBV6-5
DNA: TGTGCCAGCAGTTACGTGGCCGGGGGCGGTGAGCAGTACTTC
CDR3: CASSYVAGGGEQYF

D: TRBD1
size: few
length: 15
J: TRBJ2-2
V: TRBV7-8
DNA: TGTGCCAGCAGCCGAGCGGACAGGGTCTACGGGGAGCTGTTTTTT
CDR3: CASSRADRVYGELFF

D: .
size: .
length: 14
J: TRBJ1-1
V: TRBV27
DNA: TGTGCCAGCTCATTCCGAGGGACTAACACTGAAGCTTTCTTT
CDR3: CASSFRGTNTEAFF

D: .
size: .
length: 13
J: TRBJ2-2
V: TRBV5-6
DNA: TGTGCCAGCGGGAAGGTCGTAGCCGGGGAGCTGTTTTTT
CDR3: CASGKVVAGELFF

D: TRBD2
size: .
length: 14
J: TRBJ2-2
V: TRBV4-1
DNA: TGCGCCGGTTCGGCAGGGAGGGACACCGGGGAGCTGTTTTTT
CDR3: CAGSAGRDTGELFF

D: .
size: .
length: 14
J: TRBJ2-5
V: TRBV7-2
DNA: TGTGCCAGCAGCTTAAGGTCCAGGGAAGAGACCCAGTACTTC
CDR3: CASSLRSREETQYF

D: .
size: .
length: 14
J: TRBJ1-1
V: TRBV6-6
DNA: TGTGCCAGCACGGTGGACAGACCTGGGACTGAAGCTTTCTTT
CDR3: CASTVDRPGTEAFF

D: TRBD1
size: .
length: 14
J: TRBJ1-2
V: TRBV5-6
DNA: TGTGCCAGCAGCACACCGGGACAGGGAACTGGCTACACCTTC
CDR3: CASSTPGQGTGYTF

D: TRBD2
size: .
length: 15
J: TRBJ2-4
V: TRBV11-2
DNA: TGTGCCAGCAGCACGGGACTAGCGGGAGGGTACATTCAGTACTTC
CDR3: CASSTGLAGGYIQYF

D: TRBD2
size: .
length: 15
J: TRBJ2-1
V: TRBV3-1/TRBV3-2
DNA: TGTGCCAGCAGTCCCGCAGCGGGAGCGTACAATGAGCAGTTCTTC
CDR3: CASSPAAGAYNEQFF

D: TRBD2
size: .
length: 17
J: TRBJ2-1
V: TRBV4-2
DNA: TGTGCCAGCAGCCTACTACTAGCGGGTCCCGGGGTTGATGAGCAGTTCTTC
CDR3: CASSLLLAGPGVDEQFF

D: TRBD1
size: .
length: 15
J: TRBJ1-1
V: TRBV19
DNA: TGTGCCAGTAGTCCTCAACCGACAGGGTTTCGTTCAGCTTTCTTT
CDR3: CASSPQPTGFRSAFF

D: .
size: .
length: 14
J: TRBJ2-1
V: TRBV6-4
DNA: TGTGCCAGCAGTGTTGAGGGATCTTCGTATGAGCAGTTCTTC
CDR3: CASSVEGSSYEQFF

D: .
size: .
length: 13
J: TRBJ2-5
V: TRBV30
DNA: TGTGCCTGGAGTAAAGGCCCCCAAGAGACCCAGTACTTC
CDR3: CAWSKGPQETQYF

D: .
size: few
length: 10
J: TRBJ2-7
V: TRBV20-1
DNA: TGCAGTGCTACCAACTACGAGCAGTACTTC
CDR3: CSATNYEQYF

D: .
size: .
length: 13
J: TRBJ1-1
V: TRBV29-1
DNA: TGCAGCGCCTGTGACTTCCCTTACACTGAAGCTTTCTTT
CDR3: CSACDFPYTEAFF

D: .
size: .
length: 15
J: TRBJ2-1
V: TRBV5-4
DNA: TGTGCCAGCAGCTTAGATAGGGCAGCATTCGATGAGCAGTTCTTC
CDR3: CASSLDRAAFDEQFF

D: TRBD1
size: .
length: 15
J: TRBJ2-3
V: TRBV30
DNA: TGTGCCTGGAGTGGGAGACAGGGATTGTTAGATACGCAGTATTTT
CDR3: CAWSGRQGLLDTQYF

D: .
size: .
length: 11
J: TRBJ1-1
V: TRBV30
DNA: TGTGCCTGGAGTGTGATGAGTGAAGCTTTCTTT
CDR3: CAWSVMSEAFF

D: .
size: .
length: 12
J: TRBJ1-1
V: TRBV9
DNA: TGTGCCAGCAGCGTAGGTGCAGGCGAGGCTTTCTTT
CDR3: CASSVGAGEAFF

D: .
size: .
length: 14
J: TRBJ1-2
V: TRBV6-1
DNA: TGTGCCAGCAGTGAAAGCGGAAACAGTTGGGGCTACACCTTC
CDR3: CASSESGNSWGYTF

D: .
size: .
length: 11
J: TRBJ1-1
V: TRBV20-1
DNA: TGCAGTGCTAGTCGGGACACTGAAGCTTTCTTT
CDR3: CSASRDTEAFF

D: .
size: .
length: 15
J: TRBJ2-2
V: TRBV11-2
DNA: TGTGCCAGCAGCTTAGGAAGGGGGTGGACCGGGGAGCTGTTTTTT
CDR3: CASSLGRGWTGELFF

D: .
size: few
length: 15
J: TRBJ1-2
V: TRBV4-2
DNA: TGTGCCAGCAGCCAAGTGGGTCAGACAGTTTATGGCTACACCTTC
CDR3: CASSQVGQTVYGYTF

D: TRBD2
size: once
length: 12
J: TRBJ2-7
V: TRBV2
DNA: TGTGCCGCGACTAGCCGGGTAGGGGAGCAGTACTTC
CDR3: CAATSRVGEQYF

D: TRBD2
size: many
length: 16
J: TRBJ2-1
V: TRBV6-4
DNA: TGTGCCAGCAGTGAGTCGGCGGGAGGCCCCTACAATGAGCAGTTCTTC
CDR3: CASSESAGGPYNEQFF

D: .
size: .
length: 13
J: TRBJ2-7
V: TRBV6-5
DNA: TGTGCCAGCGGGCTAACCTTCCCCTACGAGCAGTACTTC
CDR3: CASGLTFPYEQYF

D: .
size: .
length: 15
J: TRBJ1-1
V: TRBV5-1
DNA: TGCGCCAGCAGCTTGGTATCCGGGGTGAACACTGAAGCTTTCTTT
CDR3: CASSLVSGVNTEAFF

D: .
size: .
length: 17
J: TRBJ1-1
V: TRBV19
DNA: TGTGCCAGTAAAGGGAACCCTACAGCCCTTGGGAACACTGAAGCTTTCTTT
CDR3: CASKGNPTALGNTEAFF

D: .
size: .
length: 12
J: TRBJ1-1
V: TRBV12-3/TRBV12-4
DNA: TGTGCCAGCAGTTTATTAGACAGCGAAGCTTTCTTT
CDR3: CASSLLDSEAFF

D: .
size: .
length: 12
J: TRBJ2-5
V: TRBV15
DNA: TGTGCCACCAGCAGAGATGTTGAGACCCAGTACTTC
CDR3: CATSRDVETQYF

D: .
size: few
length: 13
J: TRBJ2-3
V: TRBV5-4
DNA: TGTGCCAGCAGGCCGACGGGCACAGATACGCAGTATTTT
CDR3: CASRPTGTDTQYF

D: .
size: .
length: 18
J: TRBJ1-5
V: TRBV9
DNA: TGTGCCAGCAGCGCAATACCTCTCCTGGTGCAGGGTCATCAGCCCCAGCATTTT
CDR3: CASSAIPLLVQGHQPQHF

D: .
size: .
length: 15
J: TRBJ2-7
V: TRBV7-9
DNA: TGTGCCAGCAGTTCGAGACCCACTAGAACGTACGAGCAGTACTTC
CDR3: CASSSRPTRTYEQYF

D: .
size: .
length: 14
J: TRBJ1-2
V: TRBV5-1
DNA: TGCGCCAGCAGCTTGGCCGGAGACAATCGAAGCTACACCTTC
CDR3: CASSLAGDNRSYTF

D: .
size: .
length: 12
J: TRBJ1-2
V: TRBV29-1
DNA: TGCAGCGTTGTGTGGCAGACCTATGGCTACACCTTC
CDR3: CSVVWQTYGYTF

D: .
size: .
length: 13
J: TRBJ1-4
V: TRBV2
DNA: TGTGCCAGCAGGTCAGGGTTGGGTGAAAAACTGTTTTTT
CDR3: CASRSGLGEKLFF

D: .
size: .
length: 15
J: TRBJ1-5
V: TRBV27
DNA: TGTGCCAGCAGTTTTATAGATTGGGGCAATCAGCCCCAGCATTTT
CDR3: CASSFIDWGNQPQHF

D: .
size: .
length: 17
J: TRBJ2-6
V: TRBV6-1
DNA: TGTGCCAGCAGTGAATGGGGCAGCCTCTCTGGGGCCAACGTCCTGACTTTC
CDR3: CASSEWGSLSGANVLTF

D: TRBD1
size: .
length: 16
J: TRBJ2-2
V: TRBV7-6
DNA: TGTGCCAGCAGCTTAGAGGGACAGCCTAACACCGGGGAGCTGTTTTTT
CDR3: CASSLEGQPNTGELFF

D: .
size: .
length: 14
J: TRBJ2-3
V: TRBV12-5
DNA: TGTGCTAGTGCCCCAAACTCCGGGTCCCAGGCGCAGTATTTT
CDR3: CASAPNSGSQAQYF

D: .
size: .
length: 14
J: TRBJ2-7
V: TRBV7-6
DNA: TGTGCCAGCAGCTTAGGGGGACTGGGGAGGGAGCAGTACTTC
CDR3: CASSLGGLGREQYF